The clone carrying this TCR beta chain has a handful of counts. This PCR relied on a set of 60 Vbeta primers and 13 Jbeta primers. Data came from immunoSEQ multiplex PCR; TCRdb stores just in-frame clones and leaves some out. The sample lists approximately 160,000 clones; 75% to 80% were seen once. The data were obtained in a study of cytomegalovirus exposure and HLA in healthy donors. Sequencing was performed on PBMCs. This clonotype originated in a male donor in good health and CMV-seronegative.

In DNA form, the CDR3 reads TGTGCCATCAGTGAGAATAGCGGGGGGACTTACTACGAGCAGTACTTC. It encodes CAISENSGGTYYEQYF. The chain joins TRBV10-3 to TRBJ2-7; 10 bases agree with TRBD2. V shed 2 bases and J 3 bases; nucleotides not matched to a gene: 7. The CDR3 spans 16 residues. The V gene's germline CDR1 is ENHRY and CDR2 SYGVKD.